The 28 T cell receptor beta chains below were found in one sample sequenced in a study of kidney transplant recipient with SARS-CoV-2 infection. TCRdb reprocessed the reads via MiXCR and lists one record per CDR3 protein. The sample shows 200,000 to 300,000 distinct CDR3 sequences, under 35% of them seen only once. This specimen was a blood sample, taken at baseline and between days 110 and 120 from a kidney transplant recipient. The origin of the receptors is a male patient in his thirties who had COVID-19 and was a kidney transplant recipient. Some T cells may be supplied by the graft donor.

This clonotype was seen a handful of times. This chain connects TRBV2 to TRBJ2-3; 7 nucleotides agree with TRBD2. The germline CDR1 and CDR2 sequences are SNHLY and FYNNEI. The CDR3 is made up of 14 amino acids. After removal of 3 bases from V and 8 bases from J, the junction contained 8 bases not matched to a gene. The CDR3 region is CASSELAALGTQYF. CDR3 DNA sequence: TGTGCCAGCAGTGAGCTAGCGGCCCTGGGTACGCAGTATTTT.

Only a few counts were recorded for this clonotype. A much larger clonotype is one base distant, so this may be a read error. The CDR3 protein is CANSYSGAIVKPPLHF. The DNA of the CDR3 is TGTGCCAACAGTTACTCGGGGGCGATTGTCAAACCACCCCTCCACTTT. The V and J genes are TRBV6-5 and TRBJ1-6, with a tentative D call TRBD1 (6 bases). Germline V lookup: CDR1 MNHEY, CDR2 SVGAGI. CDR3 length: 16 amino acids.

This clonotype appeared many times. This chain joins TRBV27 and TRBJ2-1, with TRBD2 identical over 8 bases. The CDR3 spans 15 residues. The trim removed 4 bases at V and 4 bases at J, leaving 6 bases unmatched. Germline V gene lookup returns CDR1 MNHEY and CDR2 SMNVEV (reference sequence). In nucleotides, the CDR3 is TGTGCCAGCAGTTCCGGGACTAGTCATTACAATGAGCAGTTCTTC. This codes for CASSSGTSHYNEQFF.

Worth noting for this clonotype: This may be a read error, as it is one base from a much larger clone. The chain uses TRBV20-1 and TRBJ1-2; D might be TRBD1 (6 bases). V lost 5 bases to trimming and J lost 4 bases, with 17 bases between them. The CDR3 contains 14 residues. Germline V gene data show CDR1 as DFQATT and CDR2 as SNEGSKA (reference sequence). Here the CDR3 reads CSAPRQDYGYGYTF. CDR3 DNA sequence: TGCAGTGCTCCCCGACAGGACTATGGCTATGGCTACACCTTC.

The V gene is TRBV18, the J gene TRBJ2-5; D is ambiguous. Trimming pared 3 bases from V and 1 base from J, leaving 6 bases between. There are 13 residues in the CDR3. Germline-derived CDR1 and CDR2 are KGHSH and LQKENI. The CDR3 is CASSPYTQETQYF. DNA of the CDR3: TGTGCCAGCTCACCGTACACCCAAGAGACCCAGTACTTC. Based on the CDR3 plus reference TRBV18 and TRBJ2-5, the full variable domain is NAGVMQNPRHLVRRRGQEARLRCSPMKGHSHVYWYRQLPEEGLKFMVYLQKENIIDESGMPKERFSAEFPKEGPSILRIQQVVRGDSAAYFCASSPYTQETQYFGPGTRLLVL.

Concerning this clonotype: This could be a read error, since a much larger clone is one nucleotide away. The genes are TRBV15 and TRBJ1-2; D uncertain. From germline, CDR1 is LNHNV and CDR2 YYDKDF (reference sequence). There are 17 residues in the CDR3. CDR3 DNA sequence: TGTGCCGCCAGCTATTCGTTAAGGTGTGGAAAGACCTATGGCTACACCTTC. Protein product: CAASYSLRCGKTYGYTF.

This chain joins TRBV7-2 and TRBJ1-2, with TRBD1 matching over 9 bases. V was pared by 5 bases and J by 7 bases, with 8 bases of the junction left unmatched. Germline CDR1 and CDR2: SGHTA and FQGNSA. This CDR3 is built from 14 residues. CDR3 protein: CASSQYRGPVGYTF. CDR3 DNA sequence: TGTGCCAGCAGCCAGTACAGGGGGCCGGTTGGCTACACCTTC.

This CDR3 is CASRTHIATVMQDTQYF. CDR3 in DNA: TGTGCCAGCAGAACACACATAGCTACAGTCATGCAAGATACGCAGTATTTT. The chain joins TRBV21-1 to TRBJ2-3. TRBV21-1 is a listed pseudogene. The CDR3 contains 17 residues.

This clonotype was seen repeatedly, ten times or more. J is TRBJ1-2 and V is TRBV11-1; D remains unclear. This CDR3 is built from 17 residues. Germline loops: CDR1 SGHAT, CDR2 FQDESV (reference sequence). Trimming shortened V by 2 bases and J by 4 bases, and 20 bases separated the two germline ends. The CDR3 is CASSLPPKAGKTYGYTF. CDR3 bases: TGTGCCAGCAGCTTACCGCCTAAGGCTGGAAAGACCTATGGCTACACCTTC.

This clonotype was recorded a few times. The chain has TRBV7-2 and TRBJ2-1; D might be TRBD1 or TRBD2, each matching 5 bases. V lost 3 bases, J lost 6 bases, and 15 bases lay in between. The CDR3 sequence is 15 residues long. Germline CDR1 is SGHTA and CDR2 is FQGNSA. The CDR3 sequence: CASSLGTQTRNEQFF. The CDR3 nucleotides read TGTGCCAGCAGCTTGGGGACCCAGACCCGCAATGAGCAGTTCTTC.

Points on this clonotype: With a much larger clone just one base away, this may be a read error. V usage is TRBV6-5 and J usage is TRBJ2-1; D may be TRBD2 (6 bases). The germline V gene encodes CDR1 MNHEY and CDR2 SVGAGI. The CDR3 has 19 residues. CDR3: CASTPSRWAGAGRINEQLF. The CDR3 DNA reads TGTGCCAGCACCCCCTCTAGGTGGGCCGGCGCGGGAAGGATCAATGAGCAGCTCTTC.

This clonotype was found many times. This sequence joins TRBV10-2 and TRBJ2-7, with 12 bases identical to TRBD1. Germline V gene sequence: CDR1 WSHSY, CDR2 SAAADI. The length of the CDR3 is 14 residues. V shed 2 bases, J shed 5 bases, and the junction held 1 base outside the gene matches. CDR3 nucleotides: TGCGCCAGCAGTGAGAGGGACAGGGGGCACGAGCAGTACTTC. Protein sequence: CASSERDRGHEQYF.

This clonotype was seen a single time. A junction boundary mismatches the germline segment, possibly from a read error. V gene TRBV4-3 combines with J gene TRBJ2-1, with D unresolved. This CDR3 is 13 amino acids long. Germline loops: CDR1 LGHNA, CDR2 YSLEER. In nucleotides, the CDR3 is TGCGCCAGCGGCCAGGTACTCCTTGATGAGCAGTTCTTC. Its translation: CASGQVLLDEQFF.

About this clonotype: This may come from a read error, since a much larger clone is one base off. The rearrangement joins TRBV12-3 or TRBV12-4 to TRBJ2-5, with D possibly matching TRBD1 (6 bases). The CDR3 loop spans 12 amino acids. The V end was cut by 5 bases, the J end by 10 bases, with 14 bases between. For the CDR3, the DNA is TGTGCCAGCAGTCCGGACAGTATTTTCCAGTACTTC. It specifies CASSPDSIFQYF.

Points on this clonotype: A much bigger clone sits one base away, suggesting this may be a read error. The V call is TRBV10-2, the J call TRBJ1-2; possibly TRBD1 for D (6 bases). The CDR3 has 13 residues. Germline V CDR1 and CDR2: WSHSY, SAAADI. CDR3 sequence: CAGSESGVHGYTF. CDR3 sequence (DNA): TGCGCCGGCAGTGAGTCAGGGGTCCATGGCTACACCTTC.

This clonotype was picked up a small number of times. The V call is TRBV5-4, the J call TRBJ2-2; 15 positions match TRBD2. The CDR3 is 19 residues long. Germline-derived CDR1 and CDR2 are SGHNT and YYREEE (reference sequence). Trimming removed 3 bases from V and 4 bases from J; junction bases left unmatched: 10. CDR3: CASSSAGLAGGPGTGELFF. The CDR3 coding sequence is TGTGCCAGCAGCTCCGCAGGACTAGCGGGAGGGCCGGGCACCGGGGAGCTGTTTTTT. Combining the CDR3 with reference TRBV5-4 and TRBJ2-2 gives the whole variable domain ETGVTQSPTHLIKTRGQQVTLRCSSQSGHNTVSWYQQALGQGPQFIFQYYREEENGRGNFPPRFSGLQFPNYSSELNVNALELDDSALYLCASSSAGLAGGPGTGELFFGEGSRLTVL.

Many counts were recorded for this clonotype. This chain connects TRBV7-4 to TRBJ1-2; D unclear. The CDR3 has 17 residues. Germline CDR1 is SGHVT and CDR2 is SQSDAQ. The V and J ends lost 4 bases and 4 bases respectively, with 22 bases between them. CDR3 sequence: CASSSTLSARKTYGYTF. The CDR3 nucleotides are TGTGCCAGCAGCTCCACCCTTTCAGCTCGAAAGACCTATGGCTACACCTTC.

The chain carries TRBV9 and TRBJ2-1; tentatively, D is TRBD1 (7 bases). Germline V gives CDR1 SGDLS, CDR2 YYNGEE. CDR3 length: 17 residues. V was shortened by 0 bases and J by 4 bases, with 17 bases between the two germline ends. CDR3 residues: CASSVEGGGTVYNEQFF. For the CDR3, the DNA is TGTGCCAGCAGCGTAGAAGGAGGGGGGACAGTATACAATGAGCAGTTCTTC.

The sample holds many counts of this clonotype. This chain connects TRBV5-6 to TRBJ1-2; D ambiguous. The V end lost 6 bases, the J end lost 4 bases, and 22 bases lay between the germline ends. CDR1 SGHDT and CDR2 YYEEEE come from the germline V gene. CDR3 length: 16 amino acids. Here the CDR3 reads CASMVINSRKTYGYTF. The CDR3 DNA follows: TGTGCCAGCATGGTAATCAATAGTCGAAAGACCTATGGCTACACCTTC.

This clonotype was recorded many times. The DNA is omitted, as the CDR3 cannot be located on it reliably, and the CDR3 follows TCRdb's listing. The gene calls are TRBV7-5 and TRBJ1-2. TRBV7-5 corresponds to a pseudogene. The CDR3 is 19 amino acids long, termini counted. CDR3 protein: CISVPESYVEVGKTYGYTF.

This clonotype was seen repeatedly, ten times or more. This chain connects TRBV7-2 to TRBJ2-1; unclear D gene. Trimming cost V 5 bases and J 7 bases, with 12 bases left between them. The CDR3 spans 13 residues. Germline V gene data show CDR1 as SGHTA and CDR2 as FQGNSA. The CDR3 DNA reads TGTGCCAGCAGCCCCCCTCTGGGTAATGAGCAGTTCTTC. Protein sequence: CASSPPLGNEQFF.

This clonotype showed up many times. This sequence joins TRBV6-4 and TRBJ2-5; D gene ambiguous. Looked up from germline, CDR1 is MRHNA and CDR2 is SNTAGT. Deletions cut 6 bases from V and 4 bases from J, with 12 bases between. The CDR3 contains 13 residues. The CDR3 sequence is CASSRAPAETQYF. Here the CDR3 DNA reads TGTGCCAGCAGCCGGGCCCCCGCAGAGACCCAGTACTTC.

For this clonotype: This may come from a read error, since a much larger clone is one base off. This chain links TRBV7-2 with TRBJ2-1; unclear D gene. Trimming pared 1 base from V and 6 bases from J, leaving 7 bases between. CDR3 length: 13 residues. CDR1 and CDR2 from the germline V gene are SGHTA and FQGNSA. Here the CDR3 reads CASSLDGLNEQFF. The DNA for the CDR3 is TGTGCCAGCAGCTTAGACGGCCTCAATGAGCAGTTCTTC.

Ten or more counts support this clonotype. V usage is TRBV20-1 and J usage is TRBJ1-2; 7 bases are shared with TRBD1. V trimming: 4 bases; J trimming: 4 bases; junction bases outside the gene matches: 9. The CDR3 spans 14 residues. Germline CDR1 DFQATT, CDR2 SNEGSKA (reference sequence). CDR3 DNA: TGCAGTGCTATCGCCGGGACAGCCTTCTATGGCTACACCTTC. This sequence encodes CSAIAGTAFYGYTF.

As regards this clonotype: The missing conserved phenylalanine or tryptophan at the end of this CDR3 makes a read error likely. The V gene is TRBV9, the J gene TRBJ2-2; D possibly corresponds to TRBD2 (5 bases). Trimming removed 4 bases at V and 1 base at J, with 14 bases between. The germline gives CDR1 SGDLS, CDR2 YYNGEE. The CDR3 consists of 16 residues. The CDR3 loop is CASSPPSGRNTGELFV. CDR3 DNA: TGTGCCAGCAGCCCCCCCAGCGGAAGGAACACCGGGGAGCTGTTTGTT.

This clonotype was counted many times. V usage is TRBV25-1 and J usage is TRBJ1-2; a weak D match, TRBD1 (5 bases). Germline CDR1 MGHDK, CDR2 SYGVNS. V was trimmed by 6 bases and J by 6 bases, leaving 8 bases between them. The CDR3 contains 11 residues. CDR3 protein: CASRRGDGYTF. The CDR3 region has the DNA TGTGCCAGCAGAAGGGGTGATGGCTACACCTTC.

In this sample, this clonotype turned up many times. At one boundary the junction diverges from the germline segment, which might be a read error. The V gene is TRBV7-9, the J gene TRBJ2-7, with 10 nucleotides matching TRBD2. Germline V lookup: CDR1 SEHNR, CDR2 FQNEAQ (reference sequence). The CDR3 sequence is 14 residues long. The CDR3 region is CASSVAGGSYEQYF. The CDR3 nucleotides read TGTGCCAGCAGCGTAGCGGGAGGCTCCTACGAGCAGTACTTC.

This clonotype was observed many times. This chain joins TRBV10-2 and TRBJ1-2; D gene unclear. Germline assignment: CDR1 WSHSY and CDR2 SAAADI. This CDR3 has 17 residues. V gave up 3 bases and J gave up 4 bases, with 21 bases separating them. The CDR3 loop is CASSDVATSRKTYGYTF. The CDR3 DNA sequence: TGCGCCAGCAGTGATGTGGCCACTTCTAGAAAGACCTATGGCTACACCTTC.